This T cell receptor (beta chain) is drawn from a study of graft-versus-host responses after intestinal transplantation. Across the study: Recipients received multivisceral, liver-intestinal, or isolated intestinal transplants. For two to four years after anti-thymocyte globulin induction, all recipients took tacrolimus and steroids. Study-level findings and limits: Recipient-marrow GvH clones were detected, some having first appeared in ileum or blood. Those patients showing graft-donor T cell macrochimerism displayed high graft-versus-host to host-versus-graft clonal ratios in allografts.

As regards this clone: The antigen remains unidentified.

Profiled with immunoSEQ multiplex PCR; TCRdb holds only in-frame clones, not every one. This table holds about 120,000 clones, 90% to 95% found once. With 0 bases clipped from V and 5 bases from J, the junction kept 3 bases outside the gene matches. CDR3 size: 14 residues. Germline V gene sequence: CDR1 SGDLS, CDR2 YYNGEE. The chain has TRBV9 and TRBJ2-5, with 8 bases fitting TRBD2. Sequenced material: unstimulated CD4+ T cells sorted from spleen or lymph node cells, taken before intestinal transplant. The TCR originated in a human donor who received an intestinal transplant. This CDR3 is CASSVVAGSETQYF. The CDR3 DNA follows: TGTGCCAGCAGCGTAGTAGCGGGAAGTGAGACCCAGTACTTC.